This entry features one TCR beta chain sequence. This record comes from a study of technical replicates of blood from several donors. There are 13 residues in the CDR3. V was pared by 4 bases and J by 5 bases, with 10 bases between. Germline V gives CDR1 MGHRA, CDR2 YSYEKL. TCRdb keeps only in-frame clones here, not all; method: immunoSEQ multiplex PCR. The sample lists roughly 74,000 clones, 90% to 95% seen once, with 0.39% in the top ten. The gene calls are TRBV4-1 and TRBJ2-3; D is ambiguous. This receptor was identified in a human donor in good health. Specimen: T cells isolated from PBMCs. The CDR3 region is CASSLTPLDTQYF. Written as DNA, the CDR3 is TGCGCCAGCAGCCTGACACCCCTAGATACGCAGTATTTT.